This T cell receptor beta chain was found in a study of T cells in Graves' hyperthyroidism and ophthalmopathy. Findings and limits, study-wide: A model of 13 V-J features distinguished ophthalmopathy from stable hyperthyroidism.

The CDR3 regions of TCR beta were amplified from RNA transcripts. The TCR CDR3 first-round RT-PCR relied on the HTBI primer set. Each CDR3 protein gets one entry after TCRdb re-called the multiplex PCR reads with MiXCR. The repertoire has about 350,000 distinct CDR3 sequences, roughly 13% of them found once; the top ten carry roughly 25%. Germline CDR1 and CDR2: SGHAT and FQNNGV. The ends lost 4 bases at V and 4 bases at J; junction bases unmatched: 5. The CDR3 runs 14 residues. This clonotype was counted ten times or more. The antigen is not known. Across 18 months, stable Graves' hyperthyroidism was marked by no progression to ophthalmopathy. Thyroid ultrasound, orbital computed tomography, clinical symptoms, and serum thyroxine and TRAb underpinned diagnoses.

The chain joins TRBV11-2 to TRBJ2-3, with 7 bases fitting TRBD1. Sequencing input: blood. The TCR sequence derives from a woman aged 25 to 39 with Graves' hyperthyroidism. The CDR3: CASSSRQGADTQYF. DNA of the CDR3: TGTGCCAGCAGCTCAAGACAGGGAGCAGATACGCAGTATTTT.